The sequence of this T cell receptor (beta chain) was determined in a study of early T cells in non-severe SARS-CoV-2 infection. At the level of the study: Sequencing targeted bulk RNA from unsorted whole blood, leaving chains unpaired. Study-level results: VDJdb matching, biased toward anti-spike CD8 responses, missed private and CD4 specificities.

The CDR3 has 12 amino acids. J gave up 4 bases and V 7 bases, and 6 bases lay outside the gene matches. Per the germline V gene, CDR1 is SQVTM and CDR2 is ANQGSEA. Unique molecular identifiers were affixed to single, distinct cDNA molecules. TCRdb reprocessed the 5' RACE reads via MiXCR and lists one record per CDR3 protein. The data hold about 80,000 distinct CDR3 sequences, with around 10% observed a single time. Remarks on this clonotype: Its specificity is unknown.

The chain uses TRBV29-1 and TRBJ1-1; 7 nucleotides agree with TRBD1. This receptor was identified in an adult who was a healthcare worker with PCR-confirmed SARS-CoV-2 infection or an uninfected control (not recorded which). What was sequenced was whole blood. CDR3 DNA sequence: TGCAGCGCCCGGACAGGTACCACTGAAGCTTTCTTT. Its protein product is CSARTGTTEAFF.